This T cell receptor (beta chain) was identified in a study of CD8+CD57+ T cells in acquired aplastic anemia. Study overall: When averaged, DNA from sorted CD4+ and CD8+ cells came to 3 to 4 ug.

Sequenced patients had shown CD8+CD57+ cell expansion by flow cytometry. Each patient had severe acquired aplastic anemia. General study results and limits: A set of about 28 CD8+ CDR3 sequences was shared between patients and controls, and these sequences appeared highly expressed in patients.

TCR beta VDJ and CDR3 profiling used genomic DNA as template. TCRdb reanalysed the reads using MiXCR and keeps one entry per CDR3 protein. The sample includes approximately 150,000 distinct CDR3 sequences, more than 45% seen only once; the top ten take more than 1%. Of note for this clonotype: Its target is unknown.

The CDR3 spans 17 residues. Trimming cost V 3 bases and J 7 bases; bases outside gene matches: 9. Germline CDR1 is LNHDA and CDR2 is SQIVND (reference sequence). The sequence was collected from a human donor with aplastic anemia. The specimen was sorted CD4+, CD8+, or CD8+CD57+ T cells (not recorded which) from PBMCs. The J gene is TRBJ1-6, the V gene TRBV19, with 10 bases matching TRBD1. CDR3 in DNA: TGTGCCAGTAGTATCCGATCCGGGACAGGGGAGAATTCACCCCTCCACTTT. Residues: CASSIRSGTGENSPLHF.